The 10 T cell receptor beta chains presented below share a single source sample, sequenced in a study of T cell repertoires in cytomegalovirus infection. No antigen has been assigned to these receptors. Using its own MiXCR run on the reads, TCRdb lists one record per CDR3 protein. The sample carries a few hundred thousand distinct CDR3 sequences, 20% to 25% recorded once. Material: cultured PBMCs, obtained from culture after CMV antigen stimulation. These receptors originate from a human donor in good health (CMV status not recorded). Some clones in this sample may be carry-over from other donors' samples.

This clonotype appeared many times. The chain recombines TRBV18 with TRBJ1-1, with TRBD1 as a possible D gene (6 bases). Trimming shortened V by 3 bases and J by 7 bases, and 21 bases separated the two germline ends. Per the germline V gene, CDR1 is KGHSH and CDR2 is LQKENI. This CDR3 has 16 amino acids. In DNA form, the CDR3 reads TGTGCCAGCTCACCCACACTAGGGGGACCCTACTTTGAAGCTTTCTTT. This codes for CASSPTLGGPYFEAFF.

This clonotype was observed many times. V and J are TRBV7-9 and TRBJ2-1, with TRBD1 identical over 9 bases. J was trimmed by 0 bases and V by 1 base; bases with no gene match: 10. From germline, CDR1 is SEHNR and CDR2 FQNEAQ (reference sequence). This CDR3 has 19 residues. The CDR3 reads CASSLVNTGGTGSYNEQFF. In DNA form, the CDR3 reads TGTGCCAGCAGCTTAGTCAATACAGGGGGCACTGGCTCCTACAATGAGCAGTTCTTC.

The V gene is TRBV5-1, the J gene TRBJ2-3; D is unclear. V was shortened by 4 bases and J by 2 bases, with 11 bases between the two germline ends. CDR1 is SGHRS, CDR2 YFSETQ, per germline. The CDR3 length is 14 residues. In nucleotides, the CDR3 is TGCGCCAGCAGCCACGACACCGACACAGATACGCAGTATTTT. It codes for CASSHDTDTDTQYF.

The chain recombines TRBV2 with TRBJ1-2, with D possibly TRBD1 on 5 matching bases. Trimming shortened V by 7 bases and J by 2 bases, and 14 bases separated the two germline ends. Germline V gene sequence: CDR1 SNHLY, CDR2 FYNNEI. The CDR3 consists of 14 residues. CDR3 sequence (DNA): TGTGCCAGCATCTACAGGCCACTCAACTATGGCTACACCTTC. Protein sequence: CASIYRPLNYGYTF.

In this sample, this clonotype turned up many times. V usage is TRBV18 and J usage is TRBJ1-6, with D maybe TRBD1 (6 bases). Germline CDR1 is KGHSH and CDR2 is LQKENI. V was shortened by 6 bases and J by 7 bases, with 19 bases between the two germline ends. The CDR3 loop spans 16 amino acids. The CDR3 coding sequence is TGTGCCAGCTCCCACGGGGGGGGGCGAAGCAATTCACCCCTCCACTTT. It codes for CASSHGGGRSNSPLHF.

J is TRBJ1-5 and V is TRBV7-2; D gene ambiguous. Trimming cost V 8 bases and J 1 base, with 9 bases left between them. Germline V gene sequence: CDR1 SGHTA, CDR2 FQGNSA. The CDR3 is made up of 13 amino acids. The CDR3 nucleotides read TGTGCCAGCCGTGGGGAGAGCAATCAGCCCCAGCATTTT. Amino acids: CASRGESNQPQHF.

This clonotype was seen a handful of times. The rearrangement links TRBV12-3 or TRBV12-4 to TRBJ2-2; 7 positions agree with TRBD2. This CDR3 comprises 16 residues. V gave up 3 bases and J gave up 4 bases; unmatched junction bases: 8. CDR3 sequence: CASSFGLAEGTGELFF. As DNA, the CDR3 is TGTGCCAGCAGTTTTGGCCTAGCGGAGGGCACCGGGGAGCTGTTTTTT.

This clonotype was picked up many times. V usage is TRBV7-3 and J usage is TRBJ2-1, with D perhaps given as TRBD1 or TRBD2 (5 bases each). Germline CDR1 is SGHTA and CDR2 is FQGTGA. Trimming pared 5 bases from V and 6 bases from J, leaving 17 bases between. CDR3 length: 15 amino acids. CDR3 sequence: CASSPSTGTINEQFF. CDR3 sequence (DNA): TGTGCCAGCAGCCCTTCGACGGGGACCATCAATGAGCAGTTCTTC.

This clonotype came up a few times. This chain joins TRBV4-3 and TRBJ2-1; the D gene is possibly TRBD2 (5 bases). The length of the CDR3 is 16 residues. The V and J ends lost 0 bases and 5 bases respectively, with 14 bases between them. The V gene's germline CDR1 is LGHNA and CDR2 YSLEER. CDR3 sequence: CASSQEESGADNEQFF. The DNA for the CDR3 is TGCGCCAGCAGCCAAGAGGAAAGCGGAGCTGACAATGAGCAGTTCTTC.

This clonotype has a count of ten or more. The chain recombines TRBV7-2 with TRBJ2-3; D may correspond to TRBD1 or TRBD2 (5 bases each). Trimming stripped 7 bases from V and 1 base from J, with 9 bases between. There are 13 residues in the CDR3. The germline CDR1 and CDR2 sequences are SGHTA and FQGNSA. CDR3 DNA sequence: TGTGCCAGCACCCTGGGGGGCACAGATACGCAGTATTTT. Its translation: CASTLGGTDTQYF.